This entry lists 30 T cell receptor beta chains sequenced from one sample in a study of shared T cell receptors in the human thymus. The protocol was immunoSEQ multiplex PCR, while the TCRdb copy is restricted to in-frame clones and leaves out a portion. Of hundreds of thousands of clones listed, about 90% are singletons. These data were likewise used in another study, on human thymus T cells.

Sequencing was done on a sample of thymocytes. Receptor source: a boy in the first two years of life with a congenital heart defect.

The J gene is TRBJ2-3, the V gene TRBV4-3, with 7 bases aligning to TRBD1. With V trimmed by 2 bases and J by 5 bases, 10 bases remained unmatched. This CDR3 contains 16 residues. Germline V CDR1 and CDR2: LGHNA, YSLEER. The CDR3 is CASSQLPTGPRDTQYF. As DNA, the CDR3 is TGCGCCAGCAGCCAACTCCCGACAGGGCCACGAGATACGCAGTATTTT.

This clone was observed once. This chain joins TRBV19 and TRBJ1-6; 10 bases fit TRBD1. V was pared by 2 bases and J by 4 bases, with 5 bases of the junction left unmatched. Germline loops: CDR1 LNHDA, CDR2 SQIVND (reference sequence). There are 17 residues in the CDR3. This CDR3 reads CASSIRDRGGYNSPLHF. Written as DNA, the CDR3 is TGTGCCAGTAGTATAAGGGACAGGGGTGGATATAATTCACCCCTCCACTTT.

The CDR3 here is CASSPGLARTYNEQFF. In nucleotides, the CDR3 is TGCGCCAGCAGCCCGGGACTAGCGAGAACCTACAATGAGCAGTTCTTC. V and J are TRBV5-1 and TRBJ2-1; 10 nucleotides line up with TRBD2. Germline CDR1 reads SGHRS; CDR2 reads YFSETQ. This CDR3 has 16 amino acids. The V gene end was trimmed by 4 bases and the J gene end by 2 bases; junction bases not matched to a gene: 6. Supplemented by reference TRBV5-1 and TRBJ2-1, the full variable domain reads KAGVTQTPRYLIKTRGQQVTLSCSPISGHRSVSWYQQTPGQGLQFLFEYFSETQRNKGNFPGRFSGRQFSNSRSEMNVSTLELGDSALYLCASSPGLARTYNEQFFGPGTRLTVL.

V gene TRBV7-2 combines with J gene TRBJ2-7; D perhaps matches TRBD1 (6 bases). The length of the CDR3 is 15 residues. Germline CDR1 and CDR2: SGHTA and FQGNSA. The V end lost 5 bases, the J end lost 0 bases, and 14 bases lay between the germline ends. The CDR3 DNA reads as TGTGCCAGCAGCGGCAGGGGCTATAGCTCCTACGAGCAGTACTTC. Its translation: CASSGRGYSSYEQYF.

This clone was recorded only once. The chain carries TRBV5-1 and TRBJ2-1, with 9 bases matching TRBD2. Unmatched junction bases numbered 9, after V lost 4 bases and J lost 7 bases. CDR3 length equals 15 residues. Germline CDR1 and CDR2: SGHRS and YFSETQ. CDR3 loop: CASSSYSGSGNEQFF. CDR3 in DNA: TGCGCCAGCAGCAGCTATAGCGGGAGTGGGAATGAGCAGTTCTTC.

As DNA, the CDR3 is TGTGCCAGCAGCTTAGCGGGACTCAATCAGCCCCAGCATTTT. Translation gives CASSLAGLNQPQHF. The chain has TRBV7-9 and TRBJ1-5; the D gene is possibly TRBD1 (5 bases). Trimming pared 0 bases from V and 3 bases from J, leaving 6 bases between. The length of the CDR3 is 14 residues. The V gene's germline CDR1 is SEHNR and CDR2 FQNEAQ (reference sequence).

V and J are TRBV7-9 and TRBJ2-2; D perhaps matches TRBD1 (6 bases). Germline loops: CDR1 SEHNR, CDR2 FQNEAQ (reference sequence). V dropped 5 bases and J dropped 7 bases, with 14 bases sitting between them. There are 14 residues in the CDR3. The CDR3 here is CASSLPADSGELFF. The CDR3 coding sequence is TGTGCCAGCAGCCTTCCCGCGGACAGCGGGGAGCTGTTTTTT.

The genes are TRBV12-5 and TRBJ1-1; 7 bases are shared with TRBD1. CDR1 is LGHNT and CDR2 is FRNRAP in the germline V gene. V was clipped by 7 bases and J by 1 base; unmatched bases: 6. The CDR3 is made up of 14 amino acids. CDR3 sequence reads: CASASDRWNTEAFF. CDR3 sequence (DNA): TGTGCTAGTGCTTCGGACAGGTGGAACACTGAAGCTTTCTTT.

Points on this clone: Germline and junction disagree at one end, which may indicate a read error. This chain links TRBV4-1 with TRBJ1-5, with 8 bases that match TRBD1. CDR1 and CDR2 from the germline V gene are MGHRA and YSYEKL. The CDR3 has 16 amino acids. The CDR3, as DNA: TGCGCCAGCAGCCAAGCCCATCGGACAGGGTATCAGTCCCAGCATTTT. Translation: CASSQAHRTGYQSQHF.

Here the CDR3 DNA reads TGTGCCAGCAGTGAAAGCTCCTACGAGCAGTACTTC. Its protein product is CASSESSYEQYF. This sequence joins TRBV25-1 and TRBJ2-5, with D unclear. The better agreement between TRBJ2-7 and the DNA end casts doubt on the J call. This CDR3 is 12 amino acids long. Germline loops: CDR1 MGHDK, CDR2 SYGVNS.

V and J are TRBV27 and TRBJ2-1, with TRBD2 matching 8 bases. Trimming cost V 6 bases and J 8 bases; bases outside gene matches: 15. The CDR3 contains 16 residues. The germline CDR1 and CDR2 sequences are MNHEY and SMNVEV (reference sequence). CDR3 DNA: TGTGCCAGCAGCCCCCCTCGCCAGCGGGAGAACGATGAGCAGTTCTTC. It yields the protein CASSPPRQRENDEQFF.

This chain joins TRBV7-9 and TRBJ1-2, with D perhaps TRBD1 (6 bases). V was shortened by 3 bases and J by 8 bases, with 22 bases between the two germline ends. From germline, CDR1 is SEHNR and CDR2 FQNEAQ (reference sequence). This CDR3 has 16 amino acids. CDR3 loop: CASSLEAGASLGGYTF. CDR3 DNA: TGTGCCAGCAGCTTGGAGGCGGGGGCCAGCCTGGGAGGCTACACCTTC.

The chain recombines TRBV6-4 with TRBJ1-2; maybe TRBD1 (6 bases). The CDR3 covers 16 residues. Germline CDR1 MRHNA, CDR2 SNTAGT. Trimming pared 5 bases from V and 5 bases from J, leaving 21 bases between. This CDR3 reads CASSRLYRVGRYGYTF. In nucleotides, the CDR3 is TGTGCCAGCAGTCGTCTTTACAGGGTTGGAAGGTATGGCTACACCTTC.

The chain combines TRBV6-4 with TRBJ1-5; D is unresolved. Trimming took off 2 bases at V and 1 base at J, with 12 bases between the two ends. There are 16 residues in the CDR3. Per germline, CDR1 MRHNA and CDR2 SNTAGT. CDR3 sequence (DNA): TGTGCCAGCAGTGACACCGCCGGGGAAAGCAATCAGCCCCAGCATTTT. Its protein product is CASSDTAGESNQPQHF.

The chain couples TRBV6-5 to TRBJ1-4, with 7 bases that match TRBD1. V lost 8 bases, J lost 7 bases, and 10 bases stayed unmatched. The CDR3 spans 14 residues. Germline values: CDR1 MNHEY, CDR2 SVGAGI. The CDR3 loop is CASSLNRGPEKLFF. CDR3 bases: TGTGCCAGCTCCTTAAACAGGGGACCTGAAAAACTGTTTTTT.

The genes are TRBV4-2 and TRBJ2-3; the match to TRBD2 covers 12 bases. There are 17 residues in the CDR3. CDR1 is LGHNA and CDR2 is YNFKEQ in the germline V gene. The trim removed 4 bases at V and 5 bases at J, leaving 10 bases unmatched. CDR3 protein: CASSLPSGGASVDTQYF. CDR3 sequence (DNA): TGTGCCAGCAGCCTACCTAGCGGGGGGGCGTCTGTAGATACGCAGTATTTT.

V usage is TRBV11-2 and J usage is TRBJ2-1; weak D call: TRBD2 (6 bases). V was cut by 5 bases and J by 4 bases, with 12 bases left in between. The germline CDR1 and CDR2 sequences are SGHAT and FQNNGV. This CDR3 has 14 residues. The CDR3 region has the DNA TGTGCCAGCAGCCCCGGGACTGCTTACAATGAGCAGTTCTTC. Translation gives CASSPGTAYNEQFF.

The chain is built from TRBV14 and TRBJ2-2; a possible D gene is TRBD1 (5 bases). V was shortened by 0 bases and J by 3 bases, with 20 bases between the two germline ends. Germline values: CDR1 SGHDN, CDR2 FVKESK. The CDR3 is 19 amino acids. The CDR3 loop reads CASSQDRWALGRHTGELFF. The CDR3 region has the DNA TGTGCCAGCAGCCAAGATAGATGGGCATTGGGGCGGCACACCGGGGAGCTGTTTTTT.

The gene calls are TRBV19 and TRBJ1-2; TRBD1 aligns across 9 bases. CDR1 and CDR2 from the germline V gene are LNHDA and SQIVND (reference sequence). The CDR3 sequence is 13 residues long. V was pared by 6 bases and J by 2 bases, with 1 base of the junction left unmatched. The CDR3 protein is CASRGTGNYGYTF. Here the CDR3 DNA reads TGTGCCAGTAGGGGGACAGGGAACTATGGCTACACCTTC.

This chain joins TRBV6-5 and TRBJ2-7, with TRBD2 as a possible D gene (5 bases). The CDR3 spans 14 residues. Between the trimmed V and J ends, which lost 0 bases and 4 bases, there was a span of 10 bases. In germline, CDR1 is MNHEY, CDR2 SVGAGI. This CDR3 is CASSYSRVGYEQYF. The CDR3 region has the DNA TGTGCCAGCAGTTACTCGAGGGTGGGGTACGAGCAGTACTTC.

The chain employs TRBV20-1 and TRBJ2-2; D is unclear. This CDR3 has 11 amino acids. CDR1 is DFQATT and CDR2 is SNEGSKA in the germline V gene (reference sequence). Deletions cut 3 bases from V and 5 bases from J, with 4 bases between. In nucleotides, the CDR3 is TGCAGTGCTAGTTCTACCGGGGAGCTGTTTTTT. It is translated as CSASSTGELFF.

CDR3 sequence reads: CASSLHRVGDTEAFF. CDR3 coding DNA: TGTGCCAGCAGTTTACACAGGGTAGGCGACACTGAAGCTTTCTTT. The chain employs TRBV27 and TRBJ1-1; tentatively, D is TRBD1 (6 bases). This CDR3 is built from 15 residues. Germline-derived CDR1 and CDR2 are MNHEY and SMNVEV (reference sequence). Trimming removed 2 bases from V and 3 bases from J, with 13 bases in between.

This chain uses TRBV30 with TRBJ2-7; D is undetermined. Per germline, CDR1 GTSNPN and CDR2 SVGIG (reference sequence). The CDR3 covers 11 residues. V was pared by 3 bases and J by 2 bases, with 5 bases between. The CDR3 bases are TGTGCCTGGAGATCTCCCTACGAGCAGTACTTC. Its translation is CAWRSPYEQYF.

The V and J genes are TRBV19 and TRBJ1-5; possible D gene TRBD1, 6 bases. From germline, CDR1 is LNHDA and CDR2 SQIVND (reference sequence). The CDR3 covers 16 residues. Trimming shortened V by 4 bases and J by 0 bases, and 13 bases separated the two germline ends. The CDR3 is CASSSPWGHSNQPQHF. DNA of the CDR3: TGTGCCAGTAGTAGCCCCTGGGGGCATAGCAATCAGCCCCAGCATTTT.

This clone was counted a single time. The V and J genes are TRBV11-2 and TRBJ2-7; D possibly corresponds to TRBD2 (7 bases). Per the germline V gene, CDR1 is SGHAT and CDR2 is FQNNGV. Deletions cut 5 bases from V and 1 base from J, with 15 bases between. This CDR3 has 15 residues. The CDR3 is CASSVNREGSYEQYF. The CDR3 DNA is TGTGCCAGCAGCGTCAACAGGGAGGGGTCCTACGAGCAGTACTTC.

This chain connects TRBV29-1 to TRBJ2-3, with 10 bases aligning to TRBD1. V lost 4 bases, J lost 3 bases, and 4 bases stayed unmatched. The CDR3 is 14 amino acids. Germline V CDR1 and CDR2: SQVTM, ANQGSEA. The CDR3 DNA reads TGCAGCGTTGGACCGGGACAGGGGACAGATACGCAGTATTTT. Protein sequence: CSVGPGQGTDTQYF.

The V call is TRBV4-3, the J call TRBJ1-6, with D perhaps TRBD1 (6 bases). The CDR3 is 15 residues long. The V and J ends lost 2 bases and 7 bases respectively, with 12 bases between them. Per the germline V gene, CDR1 is LGHNA and CDR2 is YSLEER. The CDR3 DNA is TGCGCCAGCAGCCAACCGGGACAAACCAATTCACCCCTCCACTTT. This gives the protein CASSQPGQTNSPLHF.

The V and J genes are TRBV11-2 and TRBJ2-5, with TRBD1 matching over 9 bases. J lost 10 bases, V lost 0 bases, and 12 bases had no gene match. Germline V lookup: CDR1 SGHAT, CDR2 FQNNGV. This CDR3 has 16 amino acids. CDR3 protein: CASSLETDRDREDQYF. The DNA for the CDR3 is TGTGCCAGCAGCTTAGAAACAGACCGGGACAGGGAAGACCAGTACTTC.

The chain links TRBV6-6 to TRBJ2-1, with 7 bases identical to TRBD1. The CDR3 totals 16 residues. Per the germline V gene, CDR1 is MNHNY and CDR2 is SVGAGI (reference sequence). With 6 bases clipped from V and 8 bases from J, the junction kept 16 bases outside the gene matches. The CDR3 DNA reads as TGTGCCAGCAGGCCCTTCAGGGGGACCCCTATCTATGAGCAGTTCTTC. As protein: CASRPFRGTPIYEQFF.

The chain links TRBV30 to TRBJ2-3, with 8 bases lining up with TRBD2. Unmatched junction bases numbered 9, after V lost 6 bases and J lost 1 base. CDR3 size: 15 residues. CDR1 and CDR2 from the germline V gene are GTSNPN and SVGIG (reference sequence). Here the CDR3 reads CACSQTSVRTDTQYF. CDR3 bases: TGTGCCTGCAGCCAGACTAGCGTACGCACAGATACGCAGTATTTT. Full variable domain (rest looked up from reference TRBV30 and TRBJ2-3): SQTIHQWPATLVQPVGSPLSLECTVEGTSNPNLYWYRQAAGRGLQLLFYSVGIGQISSEVPQNLSASRPQDRQFILSSKKLLLSDSGFYLCACSQTSVRTDTQYFGPGTRLTVL.